A single sample gave rise to the 27 T cell receptor beta chains below, sequenced in a study of T cell changes during pregnancy in multiple sclerosis. Some clones are missing from TCRdb's copy, which holds only in-frame ones; the method was immunoSEQ multiplex PCR. The top ten clones hold roughly 2.5% of a sample with just under 85,000 clones, more than 85% of them seen once. The source material was peripheral blood, sampled in the first trimester of pregnancy. All receptors come from a female donor with multiple sclerosis, enrolled in a pregnancy study.

V usage is TRBV7-8 and J usage is TRBJ1-1; D perhaps matches TRBD1 (5 bases). Germline CDR1 SGHVS, CDR2 FQNEAQ. Trimming shortened V by 6 bases and J by 6 bases, and 14 bases separated the two germline ends. The CDR3 sequence is 13 residues long. The CDR3 DNA reads TGTGCCAGCAGGATCCAGGGAAACCCTGAAGCTTTCTTT. As protein: CASRIQGNPEAFF.

This chain links TRBV5-1 with TRBJ1-1; D gene ambiguous. Germline-derived CDR1 and CDR2 are SGHRS and YFSETQ. This CDR3 region has 15 residues. With 4 bases removed from V and 1 base from J, the gap between germline ends came to 14 bases. Here the CDR3 reads CASSLDPQPNTEAFF. In DNA form, the CDR3 reads TGCGCCAGCAGCCTGGACCCACAGCCGAACACTGAAGCTTTCTTT.

The V call is TRBV7-9, the J call TRBJ1-1, with 11 positions matching TRBD1. CDR3 size: 15 residues. J lost 6 bases, V lost 0 bases, and 3 bases had no gene match. Germline values: CDR1 SEHNR, CDR2 FQNEAQ (reference sequence). The CDR3 bases are TGTGCCAGCAGCTTAGCAGGGACAGGGGGAGCTGAAGCTTTCTTT. Translating it yields CASSLAGTGGAEAFF.

V is TRBV7-9 and J is TRBJ1-2; 10 bases agree with TRBD1. The CDR3 has 14 amino acids. The J segment lost 6 bases and the V segment lost 5 bases, leaving 6 bases of the junction unmatched. Per the germline V gene, CDR1 is SEHNR and CDR2 is FQNEAQ (reference sequence). The CDR3 protein is CASSPSTGGDGYTF. The CDR3 DNA is TGTGCCAGCAGCCCCTCGACAGGGGGCGATGGCTACACCTTC. Variable domain in full (rest from reference TRBV7-9 and TRBJ1-2): DTGVSQNPRHKITKRGQNVTFRCDPISEHNRLYWYRQTLGQGPEFLTYFQNEAQLEKSRLLSDRFSAERPKGSFSTLEIQRTEQGDSAMYLCASSPSTGGDGYTFGSGTRLTVV.

The gene calls are TRBV5-1 and TRBJ2-7; 7 bases line up with TRBD2. The V gene end was trimmed by 0 bases and the J gene end by 1 base; junction bases not matched to a gene: 4. The CDR3 extends over 15 amino acids. CDR1 and CDR2 (germline): SGHRS, YFSETQ. The CDR3 DNA follows: TGCGCCAGCAGCTTGGGCGGGAGTCTGTCCTACGAGCAGTACTTC. It is translated as CASSLGGSLSYEQYF.

This rearrangement joins TRBV15 to TRBJ2-7, with TRBD1 identical over 8 bases. Germline-derived CDR1 and CDR2 are LNHNV and YYDKDF (reference sequence). V trimming: 3 bases; J trimming: 2 bases; junction bases outside the gene matches: 6. The CDR3 is 15 residues long. The CDR3 reads CATSRSLTGAYEQYF. As DNA, the CDR3 is TGTGCCACCAGCAGGTCTTTGACAGGGGCCTACGAGCAGTACTTC.

The V and J genes are TRBV5-1 and TRBJ2-5; D possibly corresponds to TRBD2 (6 bases). V gave up 0 bases and J gave up 2 bases, with 11 bases separating them. The germline CDR1 and CDR2 sequences are SGHRS and YFSETQ. The CDR3 loop spans 15 amino acids. CDR3 residues: CASSLGGTLQETQYF. The CDR3 nucleotides are TGCGCCAGCAGCTTGGGCGGGACTTTGCAAGAGACCCAGTACTTC.

V usage is TRBV4-1 and J usage is TRBJ1-1, with TRBD1 matching over 8 bases. The germline V gene encodes CDR1 MGHRA and CDR2 YSYEKL. After removal of 3 bases from V and 6 bases from J, the junction contained 21 bases not matched to a gene. The CDR3 spans 19 residues. CDR3 residues: CASSQIAAGGGGISSEAFF. In DNA form, the CDR3 reads TGCGCCAGCAGCCAGATAGCGGCAGGGGGCGGGGGAATATCGTCTGAAGCTTTCTTT.

This chain connects TRBV7-6 to TRBJ2-3, with D possibly TRBD2 on 6 matching bases. The CDR3 is 16 residues long. V dropped 1 base and J dropped 1 base, with 12 bases sitting between them. The germline gives CDR1 SGHVS, CDR2 FNYEAQ. CDR3: CASSLVSSGGTDTQYF. The DNA of the CDR3 is TGTGCCAGCAGCTTAGTAAGTAGCGGTGGCACAGATACGCAGTATTTT.

The CDR3 loop is CAWTFGHRQETQYF. CDR3 sequence (DNA): TGTGCCTGGACTTTCGGACACCGGCAAGAGACCCAGTACTTC. This sequence joins TRBV30 and TRBJ2-5, with D maybe TRBD1 (5 bases). In germline, CDR1 is GTSNPN, CDR2 SVGIG (reference sequence). This CDR3 has 14 amino acids. Trimming took 4 bases from V and 2 from J, leaving 14 bases between them.

The V gene is TRBV5-4, the J gene TRBJ2-5; 8 bases map to TRBD2. Germline V gives CDR1 SGHNT, CDR2 YYREEE (reference sequence). Unmatched junction bases numbered 8, after V lost 6 bases and J lost 7 bases. This CDR3 has 13 amino acids. The CDR3, as DNA: TGTGCCAGCAACCTCATCGGGGGGGGGACCCAGTACTTC. Its protein is CASNLIGGGTQYF.

The rearrangement uses TRBV11-2 and TRBJ1-6, with 7 nucleotides matching TRBD1. After removal of 5 bases from V and 10 bases from J, the junction contained 8 bases not matched to a gene. CDR1 is SGHAT and CDR2 is FQNNGV in the germline V gene. This CDR3 has 14 amino acids. The CDR3 loop reads CASSRDRDGSPLHF. The CDR3 nucleotides are TGTGCCAGCAGCCGCGACAGGGACGGCTCACCCCTCCACTTT.

The V gene is TRBV28, the J gene TRBJ2-7; TRBD1 agrees at 7 bases. Germline CDR1 reads MDHEN; CDR2 reads SYDVKM. After removal of 3 bases from V and 1 base from J, the junction contained 6 bases not matched to a gene. The CDR3 spans 15 residues. The CDR3 coding sequence is TGTGCCAGCAGTTTGACAGGGAAGAAATCCTACGAGCAGTACTTC. Encoded protein: CASSLTGKKSYEQYF.

V is TRBV6-1 and J is TRBJ1-2; D not certain. Germline loops: CDR1 MNHNS, CDR2 SASEGT. The V gene lost 6 bases and the J gene lost 4 bases, with 18 bases spanning the gap. This CDR3 contains 15 residues. The CDR3 DNA follows: TGTGCCAGCAGGGTTGCGAGACAAAATAGCTATGGCTACACCTTC. It encodes CASRVARQNSYGYTF.

V usage is TRBV2 and J usage is TRBJ2-2, with D perhaps matching TRBD1 (5 bases). CDR1 and CDR2 (germline): SNHLY, FYNNEI. The CDR3 extends over 16 amino acids. V was trimmed by 8 bases and J by 3 bases, leaving 19 bases between them. CDR3 DNA sequence: TGTGCCAGCTCCCGGCAGGGAAATATAGACACCGGGGAGCTGTTTTTT. It translates to CASSRQGNIDTGELFF.

The rearrangement joins TRBV18 to TRBJ2-7; 8 bases are a match to TRBD2. The CDR3 loop spans 18 amino acids. The germline V gene encodes CDR1 KGHSH and CDR2 LQKENI. Germline trimming cut 1 base from V and 0 bases from J; bases unmatched to any gene: 11. The CDR3 DNA reads as TGTGCCAGCTCACCACGCCTAGCGGGTGTGAAAAGCTCCTACGAGCAGTACTTC. Amino acid sequence: CASSPRLAGVKSSYEQYF.

The chain has TRBV2 and TRBJ1-1; tentatively, D is TRBD1 (6 bases). This CDR3 spans 14 amino acids. V was pared by 7 bases and J by 0 bases, with 12 bases between. Germline CDR1 reads SNHLY; CDR2 reads FYNNEI. In DNA, the CDR3 is TGTGCCAGCAACAGGGATGGCATGAACACTGAAGCTTTCTTT. This gives the protein CASNRDGMNTEAFF.

The V gene is TRBV6-6, the J gene TRBJ2-7, with D perhaps TRBD2 (5 bases). Looked up from germline, CDR1 is MNHNY and CDR2 is SVGAGI (reference sequence). V lost 4 bases and J lost 0, with 10 bases in between. The CDR3 runs 14 residues. This CDR3 is CASSSILASYEQYF. The DNA for the CDR3 is TGTGCCAGCAGTTCCATTCTAGCCTCCTACGAGCAGTACTTC.

V gene TRBV5-1 combines with J gene TRBJ1-1; D may be TRBD1 (5 bases). The V end was cut by 0 bases, the J end by 3 bases, with 9 bases between. This CDR3 spans 14 amino acids. From germline, CDR1 is SGHRS and CDR2 YFSETQ. CDR3 region: CASSLGGEDTEAFF. The CDR3 nucleotides are TGCGCCAGCAGCTTGGGAGGGGAGGACACTGAAGCTTTCTTT.

The rearrangement uses TRBV5-1 and TRBJ2-2; D ambiguous. The CDR3 contains 13 residues. Trimming pared 3 bases from V and 2 bases from J, leaving 5 bases between. In germline, CDR1 is SGHRS, CDR2 YFSETQ. This CDR3 reads CASSSQNTGELFF. CDR3 DNA sequence: TGCGCCAGCAGCTCCCAAAACACCGGGGAGCTGTTTTTT.

The CDR3 here is CASRQGSGANVLTF. The CDR3 DNA sequence: TGTGCCAGCAGACAGGGTTCCGGGGCCAACGTCCTGACTTTC. This chain joins TRBV6-5 and TRBJ2-6, with TRBD1 as a possible D gene (6 bases). Germline CDR1 reads MNHEY; CDR2 reads SVGAGI. V dropped 6 bases and J dropped 4 bases, with 10 bases sitting between them. The CDR3 covers 14 residues.

This chain uses TRBV5-1 with TRBJ1-1; 8 bases fit TRBD1. The CDR3 has 16 residues. Per germline, CDR1 SGHRS and CDR2 YFSETQ. V lost 2 bases, J lost 0 bases, and 6 bases stayed unmatched. CDR3 coding DNA: TGCGCCAGCAGCTTAGGACAGGGCGCCCTGAACACTGAAGCTTTCTTT. It yields the protein CASSLGQGALNTEAFF.

The V and J genes are TRBV7-2 and TRBJ2-2; 12 bases map to TRBD2. Germline V gene data show CDR1 as SGHTA and CDR2 as FQGNSA. J lost 5 bases, V lost 5 bases, and 6 bases had no gene match. The length of the CDR3 is 16 residues. The CDR3 protein is CASSQPSGGGTGELFF. Written as DNA, the CDR3 is TGTGCCAGCAGCCAACCTAGCGGGGGGGGTACCGGGGAGCTGTTTTTT.

This clone has just one count. The V call is TRBV19, the J call TRBJ2-4, with D possibly matching TRBD2 (6 bases). The germline V and J ends were trimmed by 3 bases and 7 bases, with 10 bases remaining between them. The CDR3 is 13 amino acids. Germline values: CDR1 LNHDA, CDR2 SQIVND (reference sequence). CDR3 protein: CASSINGGNIQYF. The CDR3 coding sequence is TGTGCCAGTAGTATTAACGGAGGGAACATTCAGTACTTC.

The rearrangement links TRBV7-3 to TRBJ2-5; the match to TRBD2 covers 8 bases. V was pared by 5 bases and J by 5 bases, with 13 bases of the junction left unmatched. Germline CDR1 and CDR2: SGHTA and FQGTGA. This CDR3 contains 16 residues. The CDR3 spells CASSPTSAGGWETQYF. The CDR3 nucleotides are TGTGCCAGCAGCCCTACCAGTGCGGGAGGATGGGAGACCCAGTACTTC.

The chain combines TRBV7-6 with TRBJ2-2; no definite D call. Trimming left V 5 bases short and J 1 base short, with 2 bases between. Germline V gives CDR1 SGHVS, CDR2 FNYEAQ. This CDR3 is built from 12 residues. DNA of the CDR3: TGTGCCAGCAGCCTGAACACCGGGGAGCTGTTTTTT. Translating it yields CASSLNTGELFF.

The CDR3: CASSQEPTGVGSNQPQHF. CDR3 coding DNA: TGCGCCAGCAGCCAAGAACCCACAGGGGTCGGTAGCAATCAGCCCCAGCATTTT. The rearrangement joins TRBV4-1 to TRBJ1-5; TRBD1 matches 7 bases. V was pared by 0 bases and J by 0 bases, with 8 bases of the junction left unmatched. This CDR3 has 18 residues. The germline gives CDR1 MGHRA, CDR2 YSYEKL.